One sample yielded the 4 T cell receptor beta chains listed below, sequenced in a study of Graves' ophthalmopathy and Graves' hyperthyroidism. Amplified material comprised TCR beta CDR3 regions derived from RNA transcripts. Scientists carried out first-round RT-PCR using HTBI primers and then a second-round multiplex PCR. TCRdb reprocessed the multiplex PCR reads with MiXCR, giving one entry per CDR3 protein. Seen here are approximately 150,000 distinct CDR3 sequences, 39% observed once, and the top ten hold around 9.3%. The sample consisted of peripheral blood. These receptors originate from a young man with Graves' ophthalmopathy.

Ten or more counts support this clonotype. The V call is TRBV27, the J call TRBJ2-4; D remains ambiguous. The V and J ends lost 3 bases and 0 bases respectively, with 3 bases between them. The germline CDR1 and CDR2 sequences are MNHEY and SMNVEV (reference sequence). The CDR3 loop spans 13 amino acids. The CDR3 DNA reads as TGTGCCAGCAGTTTGGTAGCCAAAAACATTCAGTACTTC. Translating gives CASSLVAKNIQYF.

The V gene is TRBV12-3 or TRBV12-4, the J gene TRBJ2-7, with D perhaps TRBD1 (5 bases). The CDR3 is made up of 12 amino acids. V was shortened by 6 bases and J by 6 bases, with 12 bases between the two germline ends. The CDR3 nucleotides are TGTGCCAGCAGGGCCCAGGGTAGCGAGCAGTACTTC. Translating gives CASRAQGSEQYF.

This clonotype was observed at least ten times. V usage is TRBV4-3 and J usage is TRBJ1-2; 7 bases agree with TRBD1. Germline trimming cut 0 bases from V and 4 bases from J; bases unmatched to any gene: 5. Germline V gene sequence: CDR1 LGHNA, CDR2 YSLEER. The length of the CDR3 is 15 residues. Here the CDR3 reads CASSQDPTGSYGYTF. CDR3 bases: TGCGCCAGCAGCCAAGACCCGACAGGGAGCTATGGCTACACCTTC.

This chain links TRBV28 with TRBJ2-7; tentative D call: TRBD1 (7 bases). This CDR3 region has 10 residues. CDR1 is MDHEN, CDR2 SYDVKM, per germline. Trimming removed 10 bases from V and 5 bases from J, with 9 bases in between. The CDR3 region has the DNA TGTGCCACAGGGGGGCACGAGCAGTACTTC. It codes for CATGGHEQYF.